These 14 T cell receptor beta chains originate from one sample sequenced in a study of blood T cell repertoires in COVID-19. The data were produced by immunoSEQ multiplex PCR, yet TCRdb's version contains in-frame clones alone and is incomplete. This table has about 190,000 clones, 80% to 90% appearing once. The sequenced material came from peripheral blood. The receptors were sampled from a woman older than 75 with acute or convalescent COVID-19.

The chain recombines TRBV19 with TRBJ2-2; TRBD2 might be the D (7 bases). The CDR3 spans 17 residues. The germline V gene encodes CDR1 LNHDA and CDR2 SQIVND (reference sequence). V lost 5 bases and J 6 bases, leaving 22 bases between the germline ends. CDR3 amino acids: CASSVTSVGGNPGELFF. The CDR3 nucleotides read TGTGCCAGTAGTGTAACTAGCGTAGGGGGTAATCCCGGGGAGCTGTTTTTT.

The V and J genes are TRBV9 and TRBJ1-1; D gene unclear. The CDR3 is 13 residues long. The V gene lost 0 bases and the J gene lost 4 bases, with 7 bases spanning the gap. Germline CDR1 and CDR2: SGDLS and YYNGEE. This CDR3 reads CASSVGGITEAFF. The CDR3 DNA reads as TGTGCCAGCAGCGTAGGAGGTATCACTGAAGCTTTCTTT.

The J gene is TRBJ2-1, the V gene TRBV6-5; TRBD2 agrees at 12 bases. Trimming took 5 bases from V and 9 from J; bases not matched to a gene: 8. The CDR3 spans 15 residues. CDR1 is MNHEY, CDR2 SVGAGI, per germline. DNA for the CDR3: TGTGCCAGCAGTCGTCGACTAGCGGGAGTGATTGAGCAGTTCTTC. This codes for CASSRRLAGVIEQFF.

The chain uses TRBV6-2 or TRBV6-3 and TRBJ2-4; maybe TRBD2 (5 bases). CDR3 size: 13 residues. V was clipped by 3 bases and J by 6 bases, with 9 bases between them. Germline loops: CDR1 MNHEY, CDR2 SVGEGT. CDR3: CASSYWAGNIQYF. For the CDR3, the DNA is TGTGCCAGCAGTTATTGGGCGGGAAACATTCAGTACTTC.

The V gene is TRBV5-1, the J gene TRBJ2-7, with D tentatively TRBD2 (6 bases). V lost 2 bases and J 2 bases, leaving 11 bases between the germline ends. CDR1 SGHRS and CDR2 YFSETQ come from the germline V gene. This CDR3 spans 14 amino acids. The CDR3 DNA is TGCGCCAGCAGCTTATCCGGGGGACCCTACGAGCAGTACTTC. Translating gives CASSLSGGPYEQYF.

The V and J genes are TRBV28 and TRBJ1-4; D is possibly TRBD1 (5 bases). CDR3 length equals 15 residues. Trimming left V 7 bases short and J 0 bases short, with 12 bases between. The germline gives CDR1 MDHEN, CDR2 SYDVKM. This CDR3 is CASKEGTATNEKLFF. CDR3 DNA sequence: TGTGCCAGCAAAGAAGGGACTGCAACTAATGAAAAACTGTTTTTT.

In this sample, this clone turned up once. The chain joins TRBV23-1 to TRBJ2-1; 12 bases map to TRBD2. TRBV23-1 is an ORF for which the function is uncertain. CDR3 length: 20 residues. V shed 4 bases and J 5 bases; nucleotides not matched to a gene: 18. The CDR3 coding sequence is TGCGCCAGCAGTCGCCACCACCCCCATACTAGCGGGAGGAGTGACAATGAGCAGTTCTTC. Protein: CASSRHHPHTSGRSDNEQFF.

In its sample, this clone was seen a few times. V and J are TRBV30 and TRBJ2-1; 12 bases line up with TRBD2. The V segment lost 4 bases and the J segment 8 bases; nucleotides outside the gene matches: 3. CDR3 length: 13 amino acids. The germline gives CDR1 GTSNPN, CDR2 SVGIG (reference sequence). CDR3 protein: CAWTTSGRDEQFF. The CDR3 DNA is TGTGCCTGGACGACTAGCGGGAGAGATGAGCAGTTCTTC.

V usage is TRBV7-9 and J usage is TRBJ1-1, with D perhaps TRBD1 (5 bases). The CDR3 extends over 14 amino acids. CDR1 and CDR2 from the germline V gene are SEHNR and FQNEAQ (reference sequence). V shed 0 bases and J shed 7 bases, with 12 bases lying between them. The CDR3, as DNA: TGTGCCAGCAGCTTAGCGGGTCAGGGACTTGAAGCTTTCTTT. Translated, it gives CASSLAGQGLEAFF.

This clone was recorded only once. This chain uses TRBV18 with TRBJ2-1; no reliable D call. V was clipped by 6 bases and J by 2 bases, with 11 bases between them. The germline V gene has CDR1 KGHSH and CDR2 LQKENI. The CDR3 runs 14 residues. Here the CDR3 reads CASSLSDAYNEQFF. The CDR3 nucleotides read TGTGCCAGCTCCCTGAGCGATGCCTACAATGAGCAGTTCTTC.

The chain carries TRBV11-3 and TRBJ2-1; D is possibly TRBD2 (5 bases). The CDR3 is 14 residues long. Germline CDR1 reads SGHNT; CDR2 reads YENEEA. The V end was cut by 3 bases, the J end by 6 bases, with 12 bases between. The CDR3 protein is CASSLEDGVNEQFF. CDR3 DNA: TGTGCCAGCAGCTTGGAGGACGGAGTCAATGAGCAGTTCTTC. Supplemented by reference TRBV11-3 and TRBJ2-1, the full variable domain reads EAGVVQSPRYKIIEKKQPVAFWCNPISGHNTLYWYLQNLGQGPELLIRYENEEAVDDSQLPKDRFSAERLKGVDSTLKIQPAELGDSAVYLCASSLEDGVNEQFFGPGTRLTVL.

This chain uses TRBV5-1 with TRBJ1-3, with no clear D. CDR1 is SGHRS, CDR2 YFSETQ, per germline. Deletions cut 5 bases from V and 0 bases from J, with 15 bases between. The CDR3 runs to 16 residues. The CDR3 protein is CASSFSQADSGNTIYF. CDR3 coding DNA: TGCGCCAGCAGTTTCAGCCAGGCCGACTCTGGAAACACCATATATTTT.

The gene calls are TRBV28 and TRBJ1-5; TRBD1 is a possible D gene (5 bases). CDR1 is MDHEN and CDR2 is SYDVKM in the germline V gene. The CDR3 is 16 residues long. V lost 7 bases to trimming and J lost 2 bases, with 18 bases between them. The CDR3 nucleotides are TGTGCCAGCAACCTCAGGCTGGGGCTTGGCAATCAGCCCCAGCATTTT. It yields the protein CASNLRLGLGNQPQHF.

This clone was seen a handful of times. This chain links TRBV2 with TRBJ1-3; D not resolved. CDR1 and CDR2 from the germline V gene are SNHLY and FYNNEI. V was shortened by 7 bases and J by 0 bases, with 13 bases between the two germline ends. The CDR3 sequence is 15 residues long. CDR3 bases: TGTGCCAGCAATGGAGACGGAGTCTCTGGAAACACCATATATTTT. Protein product: CASNGDGVSGNTIYF.